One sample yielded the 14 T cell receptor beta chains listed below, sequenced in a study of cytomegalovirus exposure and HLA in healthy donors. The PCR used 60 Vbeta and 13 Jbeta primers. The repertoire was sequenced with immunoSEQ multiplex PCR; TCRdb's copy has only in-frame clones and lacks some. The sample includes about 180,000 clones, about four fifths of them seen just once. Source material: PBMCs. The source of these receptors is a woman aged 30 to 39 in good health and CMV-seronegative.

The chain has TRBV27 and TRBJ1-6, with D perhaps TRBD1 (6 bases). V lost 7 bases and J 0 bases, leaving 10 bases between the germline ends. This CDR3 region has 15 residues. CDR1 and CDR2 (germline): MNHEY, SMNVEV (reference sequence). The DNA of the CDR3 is TGTGCCAGCAAGCAGGGGAGCTCCTATAATTCACCCCTCCACTTT. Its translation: CASKQGSSYNSPLHF.

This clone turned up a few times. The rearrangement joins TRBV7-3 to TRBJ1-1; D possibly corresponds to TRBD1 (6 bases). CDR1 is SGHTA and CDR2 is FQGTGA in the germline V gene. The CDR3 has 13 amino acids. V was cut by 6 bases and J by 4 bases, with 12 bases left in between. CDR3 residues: CASSFQGFTEAFF. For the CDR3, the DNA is TGTGCCAGCAGTTTCCAGGGGTTCACTGAAGCTTTCTTT.

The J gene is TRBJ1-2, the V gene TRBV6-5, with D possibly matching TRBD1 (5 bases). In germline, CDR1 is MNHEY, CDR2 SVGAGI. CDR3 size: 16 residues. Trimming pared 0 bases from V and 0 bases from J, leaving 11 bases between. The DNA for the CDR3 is TGTGCCAGCAGTTACTCGAGGCAGGGCCCTAACTATGGCTACACCTTC. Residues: CASSYSRQGPNYGYTF.

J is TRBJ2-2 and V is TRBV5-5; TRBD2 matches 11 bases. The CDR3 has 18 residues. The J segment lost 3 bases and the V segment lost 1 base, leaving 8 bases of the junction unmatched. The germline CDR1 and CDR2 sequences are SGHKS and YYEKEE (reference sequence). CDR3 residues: CASSLKSSGGAYTGELFF. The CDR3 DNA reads TGTGCCAGCAGCTTGAAGAGTAGCGGGGGGGCGTACACCGGGGAGCTGTTTTTT. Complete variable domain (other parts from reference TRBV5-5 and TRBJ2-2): DAGVTQSPTHLIKTRGQQVTLRCSPISGHKSVSWYQQVLGQGPQFIFQYYEKEERGRGNFPDRFSARQFPNYSSELNVNALLLGDSALYLCASSLKSSGGAYTGELFFGEGSRLTVL.

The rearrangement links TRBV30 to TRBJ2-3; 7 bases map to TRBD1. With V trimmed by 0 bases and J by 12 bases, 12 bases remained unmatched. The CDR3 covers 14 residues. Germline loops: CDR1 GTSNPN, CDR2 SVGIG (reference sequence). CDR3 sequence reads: CAWSVNSNRGAQYF. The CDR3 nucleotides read TGTGCCTGGAGTGTTAACTCTAACAGGGGTGCACAGTATTTT.

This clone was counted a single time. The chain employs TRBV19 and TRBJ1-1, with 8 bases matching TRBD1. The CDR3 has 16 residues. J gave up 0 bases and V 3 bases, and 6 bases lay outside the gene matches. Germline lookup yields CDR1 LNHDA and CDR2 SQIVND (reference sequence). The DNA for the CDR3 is TGTGCCAGTAGTATTGGCAGGGGGCTTGTGAACACTGAAGCTTTCTTT. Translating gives CASSIGRGLVNTEAFF.

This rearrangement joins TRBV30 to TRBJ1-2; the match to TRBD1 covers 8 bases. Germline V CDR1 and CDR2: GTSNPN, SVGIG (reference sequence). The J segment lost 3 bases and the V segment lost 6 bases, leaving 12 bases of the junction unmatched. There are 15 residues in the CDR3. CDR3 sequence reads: CACRNMDREYYGYTF. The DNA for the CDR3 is TGTGCCTGCCGGAATATGGACAGGGAGTACTATGGCTACACCTTC.

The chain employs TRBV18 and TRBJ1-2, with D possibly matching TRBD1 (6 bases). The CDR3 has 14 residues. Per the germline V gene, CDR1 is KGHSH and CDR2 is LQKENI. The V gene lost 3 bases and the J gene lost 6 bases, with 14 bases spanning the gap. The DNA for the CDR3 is TGTGCCAGCTCACCGCACGGGACATTGGATGGCTACACCTTC. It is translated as CASSPHGTLDGYTF. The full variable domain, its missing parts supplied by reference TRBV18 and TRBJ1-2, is NAGVMQNPRHLVRRRGQEARLRCSPMKGHSHVYWYRQLPEEGLKFMVYLQKENIIDESGMPKERFSAEFPKEGPSILRIQQVVRGDSAAYFCASSPHGTLDGYTFGSGTRLTVV.

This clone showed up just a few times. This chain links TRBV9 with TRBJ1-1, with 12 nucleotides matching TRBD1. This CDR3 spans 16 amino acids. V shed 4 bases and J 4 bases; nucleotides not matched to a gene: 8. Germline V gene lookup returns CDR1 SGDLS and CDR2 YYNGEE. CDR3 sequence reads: CASSFGTGGEGTEAFF. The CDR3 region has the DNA TGTGCCAGCAGCTTCGGGACAGGGGGCGAGGGCACTGAAGCTTTCTTT.

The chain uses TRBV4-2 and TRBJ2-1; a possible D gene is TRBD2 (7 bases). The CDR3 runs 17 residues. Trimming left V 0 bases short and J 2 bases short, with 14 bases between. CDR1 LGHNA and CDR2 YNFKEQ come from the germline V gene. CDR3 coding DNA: TGTGCCAGCAGCCAAGATATTAGGGGGGGGCCCTACAATGAGCAGTTCTTC. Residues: CASSQDIRGGPYNEQFF.

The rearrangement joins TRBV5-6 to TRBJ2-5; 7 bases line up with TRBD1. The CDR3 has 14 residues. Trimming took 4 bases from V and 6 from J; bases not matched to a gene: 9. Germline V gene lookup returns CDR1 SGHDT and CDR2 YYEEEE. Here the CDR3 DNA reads TGTGCCAGCAGCCCTAGTACAGGGGCCCAGACCCAGTACTTC. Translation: CASSPSTGAQTQYF.

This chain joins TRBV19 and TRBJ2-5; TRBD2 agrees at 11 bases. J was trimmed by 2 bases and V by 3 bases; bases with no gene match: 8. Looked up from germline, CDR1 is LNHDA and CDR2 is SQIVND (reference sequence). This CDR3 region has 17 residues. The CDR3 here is CASSIGLAGGIQETQYF. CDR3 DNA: TGTGCCAGTAGTATTGGGCTAGCGGGGGGAATACAAGAGACCCAGTACTTC.

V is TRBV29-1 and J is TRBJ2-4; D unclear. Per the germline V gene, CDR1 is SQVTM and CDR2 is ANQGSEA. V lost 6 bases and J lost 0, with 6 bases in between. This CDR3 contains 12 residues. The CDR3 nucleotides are TGCAGCGTGGGCCTAGCCAAAAACATTCAGTACTTC. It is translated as CSVGLAKNIQYF.

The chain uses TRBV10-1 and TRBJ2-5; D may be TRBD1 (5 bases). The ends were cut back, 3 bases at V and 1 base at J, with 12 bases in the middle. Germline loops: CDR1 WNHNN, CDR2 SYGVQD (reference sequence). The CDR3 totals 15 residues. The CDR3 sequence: CASSDQGGVQETQYF. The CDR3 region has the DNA TGCGCCAGCAGTGACCAGGGCGGCGTCCAAGAGACCCAGTACTTC.